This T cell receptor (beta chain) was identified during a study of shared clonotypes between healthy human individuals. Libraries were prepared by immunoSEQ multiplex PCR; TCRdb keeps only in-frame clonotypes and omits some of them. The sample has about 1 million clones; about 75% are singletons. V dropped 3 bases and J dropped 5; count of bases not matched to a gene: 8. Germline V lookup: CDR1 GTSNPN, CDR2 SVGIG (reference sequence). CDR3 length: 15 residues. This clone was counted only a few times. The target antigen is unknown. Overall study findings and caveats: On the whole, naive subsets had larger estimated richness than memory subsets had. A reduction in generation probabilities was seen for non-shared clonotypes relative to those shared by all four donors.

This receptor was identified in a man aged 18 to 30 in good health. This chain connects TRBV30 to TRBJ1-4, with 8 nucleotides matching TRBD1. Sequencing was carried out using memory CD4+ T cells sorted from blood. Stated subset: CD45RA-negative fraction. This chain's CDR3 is CAWRVIRTGNEKLFF. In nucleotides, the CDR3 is TGTGCCTGGAGGGTAATAAGGACAGGGAATGAAAAACTGTTTTTT.